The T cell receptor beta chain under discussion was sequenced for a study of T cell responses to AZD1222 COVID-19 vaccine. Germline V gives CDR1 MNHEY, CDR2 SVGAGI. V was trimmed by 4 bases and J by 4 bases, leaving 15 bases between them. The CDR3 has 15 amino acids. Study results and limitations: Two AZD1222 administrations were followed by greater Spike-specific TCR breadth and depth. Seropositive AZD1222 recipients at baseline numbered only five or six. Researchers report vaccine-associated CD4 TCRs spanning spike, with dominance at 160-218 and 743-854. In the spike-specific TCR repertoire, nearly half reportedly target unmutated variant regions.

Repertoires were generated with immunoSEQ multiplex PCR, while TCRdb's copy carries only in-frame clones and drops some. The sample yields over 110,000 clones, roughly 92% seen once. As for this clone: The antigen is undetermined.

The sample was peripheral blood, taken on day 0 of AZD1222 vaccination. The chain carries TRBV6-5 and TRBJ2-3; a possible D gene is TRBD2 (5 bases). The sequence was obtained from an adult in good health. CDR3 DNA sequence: TGTGCCAGCAGTTTAGAGGGCCTTAGGGCAGATACGCAGTATTTT. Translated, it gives CASSLEGLRADTQYF.